This T cell receptor beta chain was found in a study of cytomegalovirus exposure and HLA in healthy donors. With 4 bases removed from V and 1 base from J, the gap between germline ends came to 8 bases. The length of the CDR3 is 14 residues. 13 Jbeta primers and 60 Vbeta primers were used for the PCR. TCRdb keeps only in-frame clones here, not all; method: immunoSEQ multiplex PCR. The data hold 150,000 or so clones, with 70% to 90% observed a single time. Findings and caveats of the study: Based on reports, TCR beta sequences accurately predicted HLA-A and HLA-B alleles for most subjects. Previously analyzed data showed that most TCR beta V segments were productive at a frequency of about 90% or about 30%. An analysis that came later showed most CMV-associated TCR beta chains appearing HLA-restricted. The study flagged some 180 TCR beta chains as cytomegalovirus-associated.

As to this clone: No antigen is known for it.

The sequence came from a woman in her late teens or twenties in good health and CMV-seronegative. The sample comprised PBMCs. The chain links TRBV23-1 to TRBJ2-4; D not resolved. TRBV23-1 is an ORF, and what it does is uncertain. The CDR3 is CASSPPRAKNIQYF. The CDR3 nucleotides are TGCGCCAGCAGTCCGCCCAGGGCCAAAAACATTCAGTACTTC.